The 13 T cell receptor beta chains presented below share a single source sample, sequenced in a study of T cell repertoires in cytomegalovirus infection. TCRdb re-analysed the reads in MiXCR, keeping a single row per CDR3 protein. The data hold some 390,000 distinct CDR3 sequences, with over 15% observed a single time. Sequenced input: PBMCs. The receptors shown here come from a human donor in good health (CMV status not recorded). Some clones in this sample may be carry-over from other donors' samples.

This clonotype showed up many times. V is TRBV6-7 and J is TRBJ2-7; 7 nucleotides match TRBD1. Being an ORF, TRBV6-7 has a function that is uncertain. The CDR3 is made up of 17 amino acids. V shed 3 bases and J 3 bases; nucleotides not matched to a gene: 14. For the CDR3, the DNA is TGTGCCAGCAGTTATACCGGACCGGGACAGAAAGTCTACGAGCAGTACTTC. Residues: CASSYTGPGQKVYEQYF.

Concerning this clonotype itself: As the CDR3 is not closed by the conserved phenylalanine or tryptophan, this likely results from a read error. The DNA is left out, because the CDR3 cannot be placed on it with certainty; the CDR3 is given as TCRdb lists it. This rearrangement joins TRBV7-2 to TRBJ2-2. The CDR3 length equals 15 residues, ends included. Germline CDR1 reads SGHTA; CDR2 reads FQGNSA. CDR3 loop: CASSLQVLNTGGLVV.

This clonotype has just a few counts. The rearrangement links TRBV6-2 or TRBV6-3 to TRBJ1-6; D call uncertain. Germline V gene data show CDR1 as MNHEY and CDR2 as SVGEGT. The CDR3 spans 15 residues. Trimming removed 6 bases from V and 13 bases from J, with 22 bases in between. The CDR3, as DNA: TGTGCCAGCAGCTCCCGACGGAACGTCCAGGTTCCCCTCCACTTT. Protein: CASSSRRNVQVPLHF.

This clonotype has at least ten counts. This sequence joins TRBV7-9 and TRBJ1-2; D is unclear. The CDR3 sequence is 14 residues long. V was cut by 1 base and J by 3 bases, with 9 bases left in between. Germline CDR1 is SEHNR and CDR2 is FQNEAQ (reference sequence). This chain's CDR3 is CASSLEKGYYGYTF. CDR3 in DNA: TGTGCCAGCAGCTTAGAAAAGGGTTACTATGGCTACACCTTC.

The J gene is TRBJ1-2, the V gene TRBV30; possible D gene TRBD1, 6 bases. The V end lost 3 bases, the J end lost 5 bases, and 16 bases lay between the germline ends. CDR1 GTSNPN and CDR2 SVGIG come from the germline V gene (reference sequence). This CDR3 region has 14 residues. The CDR3 reads CAWRVPGAQYGYTF. The CDR3 nucleotides read TGTGCCTGGAGGGTACCGGGGGCGCAATATGGCTACACCTTC.

This clonotype has at least ten counts. This chain joins TRBV4-1 and TRBJ2-7, with 7 bases identical to TRBD1. This CDR3 is 15 amino acids long. The germline V gene encodes CDR1 MGHRA and CDR2 YSYEKL. After removal of 0 bases from V and 3 bases from J, the junction contained 5 bases not matched to a gene. Here the CDR3 DNA reads TGCGCCAGCAGCCAAGAGCCCGGGACAGACTACGAGCAGTACTTC. As protein: CASSQEPGTDYEQYF.

This clonotype has a handful of counts. This chain joins TRBV5-4 and TRBJ2-1, with TRBD2 identical over 12 bases. Germline values: CDR1 SGHNT, CDR2 YYREEE (reference sequence). Trimming removed 1 base from V and 8 bases from J; junction bases left unmatched: 4. The CDR3 contains 15 residues. The CDR3: CASSLTSGGPYEQFF. CDR3 DNA sequence: TGTGCCAGCAGCTTGACTAGCGGGGGGCCGTATGAGCAGTTCTTC. Variable domain in full (rest from reference TRBV5-4 and TRBJ2-1): ETGVTQSPTHLIKTRGQQVTLRCSSQSGHNTVSWYQQALGQGPQFIFQYYREEENGRGNFPPRFSGLQFPNYSSELNVNALELDDSALYLCASSLTSGGPYEQFFGPGTRLTVL.

The sample holds many counts of this clonotype. The chain is built from TRBV7-7 and TRBJ2-3, with D possibly TRBD2 on 7 matching bases. The ends were cut back, 5 bases at V and 8 bases at J, with 14 bases in the middle. Germline assignment: CDR1 SSHAT and CDR2 FNYEAQ (reference sequence). This CDR3 is built from 13 residues. CDR3 amino acids: CASSLEGEGTQYF. CDR3 bases: TGTGCCAGCAGCCTCGAGGGGGAGGGTACGCAGTATTTT.

This clonotype was seen more than once but under ten times. This chain uses TRBV3-1 with TRBJ2-1; TRBD1 might be the D (5 bases). V was cut by 4 bases and J by 3 bases, with 7 bases left in between. The CDR3 covers 13 residues. Per the germline V gene, CDR1 is LGHDT and CDR2 is YNNKEL (reference sequence). This CDR3 reads CASSRQNYNEQFF. CDR3 DNA sequence: TGTGCCAGCAGCCGACAGAACTACAATGAGCAGTTCTTC.

This rearrangement joins TRBV20-1 to TRBJ2-5, with D hard to call. CDR3 length equals 13 residues. In germline, CDR1 is DFQATT, CDR2 SNEGSKA (reference sequence). V lost 0 bases and J lost 7, with 12 bases in between. The CDR3 sequence is CSARDPERGTQYF. The CDR3 DNA is TGCAGTGCTAGAGATCCCGAAAGAGGGACCCAGTACTTC.

This clonotype was observed many times. The rearrangement joins TRBV7-2 to TRBJ1-4; D is perhaps TRBD1 (5 bases). Germline V gives CDR1 SGHTA, CDR2 FQGNSA. V shed 7 bases and J shed 11 bases, with 20 bases lying between them. This CDR3 has 14 amino acids. CDR3 coding DNA: TGTGCCAGCACGTCAGGCCCATGGGGGTGGAAACTGTTTTTT. It is translated as CASTSGPWGWKLFF.

The rearrangement uses TRBV11-2 and TRBJ1-2; D gene ambiguous. The V gene lost 5 bases and the J gene lost 4 bases, with 14 bases spanning the gap. The CDR3 spans 14 residues. The germline CDR1 and CDR2 sequences are SGHAT and FQNNGV. CDR3 loop: CASSLQRGGYGYTF. The CDR3 DNA is TGTGCCAGCAGCCTACAACGCGGCGGCTATGGCTACACCTTC.

The chain employs TRBV15 and TRBJ2-6; no reliable D call. V was cut by 0 bases and J by 4 bases, with 7 bases left in between. In germline, CDR1 is LNHNV, CDR2 YYDKDF (reference sequence). CDR3 size: 15 residues. CDR3 sequence reads: CATSRDRAGANVLTF. CDR3 sequence (DNA): TGTGCCACCAGCAGAGATCGGGCCGGGGCCAACGTCCTGACTTTC.